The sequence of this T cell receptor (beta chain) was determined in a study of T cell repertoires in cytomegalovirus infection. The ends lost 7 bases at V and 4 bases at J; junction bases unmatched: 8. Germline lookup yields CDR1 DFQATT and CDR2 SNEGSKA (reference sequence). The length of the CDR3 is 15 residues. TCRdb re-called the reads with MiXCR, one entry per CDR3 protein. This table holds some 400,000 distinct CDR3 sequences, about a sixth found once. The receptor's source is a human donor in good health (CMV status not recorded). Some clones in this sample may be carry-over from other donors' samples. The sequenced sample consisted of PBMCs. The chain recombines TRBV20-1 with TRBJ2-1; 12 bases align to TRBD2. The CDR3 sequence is CSGTSGRIVYNEQFF. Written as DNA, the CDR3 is TGCAGTGGAACTAGCGGGAGGATAGTTTACAATGAGCAGTTCTTC.